Below, one T cell receptor beta chain is given with its context. Its antigen remains unidentified. No much larger clone is present one base from it, and per-base qualities are unavailable. The entire isolated RNA was reverse transcribed using the High Capacity cDNA Reverse Transcription Kit, and thus expressed TCRB transcripts were sequenced. Deep immunoSEQ sequencing was performed on naive, central memory and regulatory T cell samples, with an average of roughly 3.3 million total reads per sample. Sorted cells were lysed in RLT buffer and RNA was extracted with DNase-treated RNeasy Micro or Mini kits, depending on cell number. To prevent cross-contamination, each cell subset was processed individually, whereas patient and healthy donor samples were processed jointly. The immunoSEQ multiplex PCR was used to amplify TCRB sequences from cDNA, yielding 87-bp fragments that span the CDR3 region. The amplicons were sequenced using the Illumina HiSeq platform. As for how the authors treated the data: PCR bias was corrected computationally using synthetic template baselines, and reads within Hamming distance 2 were collapsed, with unmergeable singletons discarded. By aligning reads against IMGT, V, D and J genes, CDR3 length, and insertions or deletions at six rearrangement sites were assigned. Within each subset, clonotype counts were normalized to sorted cell number, and only after that were true diversity and Gini coefficients computed with the tcR R package. The overlap coefficient, calculated on TCRB nucleotide sequences, was used to measure repertoire sharing. Out-of-frame TCRB sequences from naive cells were analyzed as a proxy for the pre-selection repertoire. The table was pulled from immuneACCESS by TCRdb, which kept in-frame rearrangements only. Such tables lose some clones; where checked, under half of the loss comes from unresolved V genes, and the rest has no known cause. The D gene and trimming were derived from the DNA, and the V and J assignments and clone size from that table. The sample records approximately 160,000 clones, around 63% of which are singletons. Of the sample, nearly 0.09% falls within the top ten clones.

This sample stems from a study of beta chain features in type 1 diabetes (dated by TCRdb to 2016 to 2019). At the level of the whole study: Mean age, gender distribution, total cell number and subset yield were not different between patients and healthy donors. A total of under 120,000,000 sorted cells were examined across all samples, and RNA yield correlated strongly with the number of cells per subset. The study compared TCRB repertoires of sorted circulating CD4+ T cell subsets between recently diagnosed type 1 diabetes patients and matched healthy donors. Regulatory and stem cell-like memory subsets were isolated from only 8 patients and roughly eight healthy donors, whereas naive and central memory subsets came from all 28 donors. The research as a whole found: Patients with type 1 diabetes made fewer insertions and deleted more nucleotides at VDJ recombination sites, implying thymic rearrangement abnormalities. The naive, central memory and regulatory TCRB repertoires appeared to resemble one another more closely among patients than among healthy donors. PCR might favor shorter templates, but patient and control samples were amplified and corrected together, so any skew would affect both groups equally. Type 1 diabetes patients showed a moderate but significant shortening of TCRB CDR3 length in all four CD4+ subsets. Because cDNA rather than genomic DNA was sequenced, highly expressing activated cells could have been over-represented, although no difference in activation and CD3 levels was found between groups. Because small numbers of individuals were included in the HLA sub-analyses, any influence of HLA type on TCRB rearrangement was left unresolved.

A single peripheral blood draw of around 120 mL on average was collected from each donor into heparinised tubes. A BD FACSAria II and a panel including CD45RO, CCR7, CD25, CD127, CD95 and CD27 were used to sort naive, central memory, regulatory and stem cell-like memory CD4+ T cells. Every sorted population had a purity above 95%. PBMCs were isolated right away by Lymphoprep density gradient centrifugation and were stained directly, without culture. So that batch effects would be minimized, each experiment stained and sorted samples in pairs, pairing one healthy donor with one patient. The CDR3, cysteine through phenylalanine, is 12 amino acids long. Only the CDR3 part of the read is kept: 36 bases, read in frame from the first base. From a lookup of the germline V gene, CDR1 and CDR2 are SQVTM and ANQGSEA. Ends trimmed: V by 8 bases, J by 6 bases; bases unmatched to a gene: 10.

Sequencing was performed on naive CD4+ T cells from blood. The cell subset or site tag for this specimen amounts to: true naive CD4+ T cells. In this chain, TRBV29-1 is recombined with TRBJ2-7; 7 central nucleotides agree with TRBD1. The source is a man aged 25-45 years with type 1 diabetes. Here is the DNA: TGCAGCACGGGACAGCTCTTGGGCGAGCAGTACTTC. Translated, it reads CSTGQLLGEQYF.